This entry lists 20 T cell receptor beta chains sequenced from one sample in a study of cytomegalovirus exposure and HLA in healthy donors. The PCR made use of 60 Vbeta and 13 Jbeta primers. The repertoire was sequenced with immunoSEQ multiplex PCR; TCRdb's copy has only in-frame clones and lacks some. The data show 100,000 to 150,000 clones, with about 80% seen just once and roughly a tenth held by the top ten. Sequenced: PBMCs. The receptors originated from a young man in good health and CMV-seropositive.

With regard to this clone: One end of the junction is discordant with germline, which a read error may explain. This chain uses TRBV5-6 with TRBJ2-2; D remains ambiguous. The CDR3 totals 15 residues. Germline V gene lookup returns CDR1 SGHDT and CDR2 YYEEEE. The CDR3 loop is CASRREPKSTRELFF. CDR3 bases: TGTGCCAGCAGGCGAGAGCCCAAGAGCACCAGGGAGCTGTTTTTT. Drawing the rest from reference TRBV5-6 and TRBJ2-2, the complete variable domain is DAGVTQSPTHLIKTRGQQVTLRCSPKSGHDTVSWYQQALGQGPQFIFQYYEEEERQRGNFPDRFSGHQFPNYSSELNVNALLLGDSALYLCASRREPKSTRELFFGEGSRLTVL.

CDR3 in amino acids: CASSQYQLGTRNNEQFF. In DNA form, the CDR3 reads TGTGCCAGCAGCCAATACCAACTCGGGACTCGGAACAATGAGCAGTTCTTC. The V and J genes are TRBV4-2 and TRBJ2-1; maybe TRBD2 (6 bases). The V gene's germline CDR1 is LGHNA and CDR2 YNFKEQ. This CDR3 has 17 residues. V gave up 2 bases and J gave up 5 bases, with 19 bases separating them.

V and J are TRBV7-9 and TRBJ1-1; D gene uncertain. The CDR3 runs 12 residues. Between the trimmed V and J ends, which lost 4 bases and 8 bases, there was a span of 11 bases. Germline V CDR1 and CDR2: SEHNR, FQNEAQ (reference sequence). The chain's CDR3 is CASSSRVTEAFF. CDR3 DNA: TGTGCCAGCAGCTCGAGGGTAACGGAAGCTTTCTTT.

The rearrangement joins TRBV5-5 to TRBJ2-7; the D gene is possibly TRBD1 (6 bases). The CDR3 loop spans 15 amino acids. CDR1 is SGHKS and CDR2 is YYEKEE in the germline V gene (reference sequence). V lost 4 bases and J lost 2, with 16 bases in between. CDR3 bases: TGTGCCAGCAGCGGGGAGTGGGACAAGGCCTACGAGCAGTACTTC. It yields the protein CASSGEWDKAYEQYF. The entire variable domain, with the rest obtained from reference TRBV5-5 and TRBJ2-7, is as follows: DAGVTQSPTHLIKTRGQQVTLRCSPISGHKSVSWYQQVLGQGPQFIFQYYEKEERGRGNFPDRFSARQFPNYSSELNVNALLLGDSALYLCASSGEWDKAYEQYFGPGTRLTVT.

V and J are TRBV11-3 and TRBJ2-3, with D perhaps TRBD2 (6 bases). Germline V gene lookup returns CDR1 SGHNT and CDR2 YENEEA. Trimming took 5 bases from V and 4 from J, leaving 10 bases between them. The CDR3 is 13 residues long. CDR3 nucleotides: TGTGCCAGCAGCCTCGGGACTTCAGATACGCAGTATTTT. It encodes CASSLGTSDTQYF.

In this sample, this clone turned up a few times. J is TRBJ1-5 and V is TRBV7-8; D may be TRBD1 (6 bases). CDR3 length: 14 amino acids. Germline CDR1 reads SGHVS; CDR2 reads FQNEAQ. Trimming stripped 3 bases from V and 7 bases from J, with 13 bases between. In DNA, the CDR3 is TGTGCCAGCAGCTTTTTACAGGGAGACCAGCCCCAGCATTTT. It translates to CASSFLQGDQPQHF.

V gene TRBV4-1 combines with J gene TRBJ1-1, with D hard to call. The CDR3 sequence is 18 residues long. Germline lookup yields CDR1 MGHRA and CDR2 YSYEKL. V shed 2 bases and J shed 3 bases, with 22 bases lying between them. CDR3 amino acids: CASSQHPQATPLDTEAFF. As DNA, the CDR3 is TGCGCCAGCAGCCAACACCCTCAAGCGACCCCCCTGGACACTGAAGCTTTCTTT.

The CDR3 loop reads CASSLTSRWHSGRAHEQFF. The CDR3 DNA reads as TGTGCCAGCAGCTTAACTTCCCGCTGGCATAGCGGGAGGGCCCATGAGCAGTTCTTC. The rearrangement links TRBV7-3 to TRBJ2-1; 11 nucleotides agree with TRBD2. CDR3 length: 19 amino acids. V dropped 0 bases and J dropped 8; count of bases not matched to a gene: 15. Looked up from germline, CDR1 is SGHTA and CDR2 is FQGTGA.

The chain recombines TRBV19 with TRBJ2-3; possible D gene TRBD1, 6 bases. The CDR3 length is 13 residues. The germline V and J ends were trimmed by 6 bases and 6 bases, with 13 bases remaining between them. The germline V gene has CDR1 LNHDA and CDR2 SQIVND (reference sequence). The DNA for the CDR3 is TGTGCCAGTAGCGACAGGCCGGGGGATACGCAGTATTTT. This translates into CASSDRPGDTQYF. Drawing the rest from reference TRBV19 and TRBJ2-3, the complete variable domain is DGGITQSPKYLFRKEGQNVTLSCEQNLNHDAMYWYRQDPGQGLRLIYYSQIVNDFQKGDIAEGYSVSREKKESFPLTVTSAQKNPTAFYLCASSDRPGDTQYFGPGTRLTVL.

The J gene is TRBJ2-2, the V gene TRBV9; TRBD2 matches 9 bases. CDR1 is SGDLS and CDR2 is YYNGEE in the germline V gene. V lost 5 bases and J lost 3; bases outside the gene matches: 5. The CDR3 is 15 residues long. The CDR3, as DNA: TGTGCCAGCAGGGGGCGGGGGGGCGACACCGGGGAGCTGTTTTTT. As protein: CASRGRGGDTGELFF.

This rearrangement joins TRBV28 to TRBJ2-5; 8 bases fit TRBD2. The CDR3 runs to 13 residues. CDR1 and CDR2 (germline): MDHEN, SYDVKM. The junction had 7 bases not matched to a gene; V was cut back by 8 bases and J by 5 bases. The CDR3 sequence: CASLRVAGETQYF. Here the CDR3 DNA reads TGTGCCAGCCTCAGGGTAGCGGGGGAGACCCAGTACTTC.

The rearrangement uses TRBV10-3 and TRBJ2-7; TRBD2 agrees at 8 bases. Germline loops: CDR1 ENHRY, CDR2 SYGVKD. The V segment lost 10 bases and the J segment 0 bases; nucleotides outside the gene matches: 5. The CDR3 is 13 residues long. The CDR3 spells CATCGGSSYEQYF. For the CDR3, the DNA is TGTGCCACCTGCGGGGGGAGCTCCTACGAGCAGTACTTC.

V is TRBV11-2 and J is TRBJ1-4, with D unresolved. The V gene lost 5 bases and the J gene lost 7 bases, with 17 bases spanning the gap. CDR1 and CDR2 from the germline V gene are SGHAT and FQNNGV. This CDR3 contains 15 residues. The CDR3 region has the DNA TGTGCCAGCAGCCCCCGCGGTCCGACGGCTGAAAAACTGTTTTTT. Its translation is CASSPRGPTAEKLFF.

This clone was seen just once. V usage is TRBV9 and J usage is TRBJ1-1, with TRBD1 matching 10 bases. Germline CDR1 and CDR2: SGDLS and YYNGEE. The trim removed 4 bases at V and 2 bases at J, leaving 5 bases unmatched. The CDR3 covers 15 residues. CDR3 DNA sequence: TGTGCCAGCAGCTTCCGGGACAGGGGAAACACTGAAGCTTTCTTT. Its protein is CASSFRDRGNTEAFF.

J is TRBJ2-3 and V is TRBV12-5, with 10 bases aligning to TRBD1. This CDR3 comprises 15 residues. V dropped 6 bases and J dropped 2; count of bases not matched to a gene: 5. CDR1 and CDR2 from the germline V gene are LGHNT and FRNRAP. The CDR3 loop is CASGTGQGNTDTQYF. CDR3 DNA sequence: TGTGCTAGTGGCACGGGACAGGGGAACACAGATACGCAGTATTTT.

This chain uses TRBV28 with TRBJ1-5, with 7 bases identical to TRBD1. CDR1 is MDHEN, CDR2 SYDVKM, per germline. V was pared by 3 bases and J by 4 bases, with 6 bases of the junction left unmatched. The CDR3 is 15 residues long. The CDR3 sequence: CASSFPDRPNQPQHF. CDR3 DNA: TGTGCCAGCAGTTTCCCGGACAGGCCGAATCAGCCCCAGCATTTT.

On this clone itself: Other DNA variants within this sample encode the same CDR3. The J gene is TRBJ2-7, the V gene TRBV9, with 7 bases lining up with TRBD1. Germline V gene sequence: CDR1 SGDLS, CDR2 YYNGEE. Germline trimming cut 7 bases from V and 6 bases from J; bases unmatched to any gene: 16. The CDR3 has 15 residues. In nucleotides, the CDR3 is TGTGCCAGCGGACGAGGGGGCCCTTCCCTGCCCGAGCAGTACTTC. Its translation is CASGRGGPSLPEQYF.

J is TRBJ2-7 and V is TRBV4-1; D is perhaps TRBD1 (6 bases). Trimming shortened V by 6 bases and J by 1 base, and 10 bases separated the two germline ends. The CDR3 spans 13 residues. CDR1 and CDR2 (germline): MGHRA, YSYEKL. The CDR3 nucleotides read TGCGCCAGCAGAGACAGGTTGTCCTACGAGCAGTACTTC. Encoded protein: CASRDRLSYEQYF.

The chain employs TRBV6-1 and TRBJ2-7; a possible D gene is TRBD2 (5 bases). Germline CDR1 and CDR2: MNHNS and SASEGT. The V gene lost 6 bases and the J gene lost 7 bases, with 16 bases spanning the gap. The CDR3 covers 13 residues. The CDR3 bases are TGTGCCAGCAGGGACCGGAACAGAGGGGAGCAGTACTTC. Its translation: CASRDRNRGEQYF.

V and J are TRBV7-8 and TRBJ1-1, with 9 bases lining up with TRBD1. The CDR3 runs 17 residues. Losses at the gene ends were 5 bases for V and 0 bases for J; bases not matched to a gene: 10. Germline V gene sequence: CDR1 SGHVS, CDR2 FQNEAQ. CDR3 in DNA: TGTGCCAGCAGCCTAGAGGGACAGGGTTTCATGAACACTGAAGCTTTCTTT. Protein: CASSLEGQGFMNTEAFF.